The 26 T cell receptor beta chains in this list originate from one sample, sequenced in a study of identical twins. From the 5' RACE reads, TCRdb called clonotypes with MiXCR, one entry per CDR3 protein. Among a few hundred thousand distinct CDR3 sequences listed, approximately 10% were seen once. The sequenced material came from naive T cells sorted from blood. These receptors originate from a woman between 50 and 59 years old in good health.

This chain links TRBV5-1 with TRBJ2-2; a weak D match, TRBD1 (5 bases). V was clipped by 0 bases and J by 6 bases, with 15 bases between them. Germline values: CDR1 SGHRS, CDR2 YFSETQ. The length of the CDR3 is 16 residues. The CDR3 DNA follows: TGCGCCAGCAGCTTGGATCCCAGGGATGGGGCCGGGGAGCTGTTTTTT. Amino acid sequence: CASSLDPRDGAGELFF.

This clonotype was counted ten times or more. V usage is TRBV3-1 and J usage is TRBJ2-5, with D perhaps TRBD2 (6 bases). The CDR3 contains 14 residues. Germline CDR1 is LGHDT and CDR2 is YNNKEL (reference sequence). V was trimmed by 0 bases and J by 6 bases, leaving 11 bases between them. The CDR3 sequence is CASSQEGRQKTQYF. CDR3 DNA: TGTGCCAGCAGCCAAGAGGGGAGGCAGAAGACCCAGTACTTC.

There are a few counts of this clonotype. The CDR3 here is CASSKMVELQRVLYGYTF. CDR3 in DNA: TGTGCCAGCAGCAAAATGGTCGAACTACAAAGGGTGCTGTATGGCTACACCTTC. This chain connects TRBV21-1 to TRBJ1-2. TRBV21-1 is annotated as a pseudogene. The CDR3 length is 18 residues.

This clonotype was detected ten times or more. This chain's CDR3 is CASSSPLGRGYNEQFF. The CDR3 nucleotides are TGTGCCAGCAGTTCCCCTCTGGGGCGGGGATACAATGAGCAGTTCTTC. The rearrangement joins TRBV27 to TRBJ2-1; a weak D match, TRBD2 (6 bases). Germline CDR1 is MNHEY and CDR2 is SMNVEV (reference sequence). V shed 4 bases and J shed 4 bases, with 17 bases lying between them. CDR3 length equals 16 residues.

Ten or more counts support this clonotype. The chain has TRBV12-3 or TRBV12-4 and TRBJ1-1, with TRBD1 matching over 7 bases. The CDR3 is 13 residues long. V shed 4 bases and J 11 bases; nucleotides not matched to a gene: 10. The DNA of the CDR3 is TGTGCCAGCAGTTACAGGGGCCGGCTGGGGGCTTTCTTT. Translated: CASSYRGRLGAFF.

The chain joins TRBV25-1 to TRBJ1-1; possibly TRBD1 for D (6 bases). The germline V gene has CDR1 MGHDK and CDR2 SYGVNS. The CDR3 length is 14 residues. V gave up 4 bases and J gave up 6 bases, with 15 bases separating them. CDR3 nucleotides: TGTGCCAGCAGTGCCCCAACAGGGTTCGCTGAAGCTTTCTTT. Translating gives CASSAPTGFAEAFF.

V is TRBV10-3 and J is TRBJ1-3; unclear D gene. V dropped 2 bases and J dropped 1 base, with 6 bases sitting between them. Germline loops: CDR1 ENHRY, CDR2 SYGVKD. The length of the CDR3 is 14 residues. For the CDR3, the DNA is TGTGCCATCAGTGAGGGAGGGTCTGGAAACACCATATATTTT. It yields the protein CAISEGGSGNTIYF.

This clonotype was seen more than once but under ten times. The chain uses TRBV5-1 and TRBJ2-1; weak D call: TRBD1 (5 bases). Germline CDR1 reads SGHRS; CDR2 reads YFSETQ. V dropped 2 bases and J dropped 4 bases, with 16 bases sitting between them. This CDR3 has 16 amino acids. The CDR3 DNA follows: TGCGCCAGCAGCTTCCAGGGTAGGGCTCCTTACAATGAGCAGTTCTTC. Encoded protein: CASSFQGRAPYNEQFF.

This clonotype was counted a few times. The CDR3: CASSLGPPGQANEKLFF. CDR3 bases: TGTGCCAGCAGCCTTGGACCACCGGGACAGGCTAATGAAAAACTGTTTTTT. This chain connects TRBV3-1 to TRBJ1-4; 8 nucleotides match TRBD1. V gave up 4 bases and J gave up 3 bases; unmatched junction bases: 10. Germline CDR1 and CDR2: LGHDT and YNNKEL (reference sequence). The CDR3 runs 17 residues.

This chain links TRBV28 with TRBJ1-6, with 7 bases lining up with TRBD1. Germline V CDR1 and CDR2: MDHEN, SYDVKM. V lost 5 bases and J lost 7; bases outside the gene matches: 11. The CDR3 runs 16 residues. CDR3 DNA: TGTGCCAGCAGTACGTCCGGGACAGCTTCAAATTCACCCCTCCACTTT. Its protein product is CASSTSGTASNSPLHF. The full variable domain, rest sourced from reference TRBV28 and TRBJ1-6, is DVKVTQSSRYLVKRTGEKVFLECVQDMDHENMFWYRQDPGLGLRLIYFSYDVKMKEKGDIPEGYSVSREKKERFSLILESASTNQTSMYLCASSTSGTASNSPLHFGNGTRLTVT.

The sample holds many counts of this clonotype. The chain carries TRBV6-5 and TRBJ2-3; D uncertain. Trimming removed 0 bases at V and 7 bases at J, with 8 bases between. CDR3 length equals 13 residues. Germline assignment: CDR1 MNHEY and CDR2 SVGAGI. For the CDR3, the DNA is TGTGCCAGCAGTTACTCGACTGTTAATACGCAGTATTTT. Its protein is CASSYSTVNTQYF.

Turning to this clonotype: At one end, the junction sequence differs from germline, possibly due to a read error. The CDR3 sequence: CASSHGRSTDTQYF. The CDR3 DNA reads TGTGCTAGCAGCCACGGACGGAGCACAGATACGCAGTATTTT. J is TRBJ2-3 and V is TRBV7-7; D remains unclear. This CDR3 region has 14 residues. Germline CDR1 and CDR2: SSHAT and FNYEAQ (reference sequence).

This clonotype occurred many times. The CDR3 spells CASSLTGANTEAFF. The CDR3 coding sequence is TGCGCCAGCAGCCTGACAGGGGCAAACACTGAAGCTTTCTTT. V usage is TRBV5-1 and J usage is TRBJ1-1; 8 bases map to TRBD1. The germline V gene has CDR1 SGHRS and CDR2 YFSETQ. CDR3 size: 14 residues. V lost 4 bases, J lost 2 bases, and 4 bases stayed unmatched.

This clonotype was seen ten or more times. The chain joins TRBV5-1 to TRBJ2-5; no reliable D call. Trimming pared 0 bases from V and 7 bases from J, leaving 10 bases between. Germline-derived CDR1 and CDR2 are SGHRS and YFSETQ. The CDR3 loop spans 13 amino acids. The CDR3 loop is CASSLESPGTQYF. The CDR3 nucleotides are TGCGCCAGCAGCTTGGAGTCGCCTGGGACCCAGTACTTC.

This clonotype was observed many times. The J gene is TRBJ1-1, the V gene TRBV12-3 or TRBV12-4; 8 bases are a match to TRBD1. The CDR3 totals 14 residues. V was clipped by 3 bases and J by 3 bases; unmatched bases: 3. The CDR3 DNA reads as TGTGCCAGCAGTTTGAACAGGGGGTACACTGAAGCTTTCTTT. Residues: CASSLNRGYTEAFF.

The rearrangement joins TRBV7-2 to TRBJ2-1, with 8 bases identical to TRBD1. Per germline, CDR1 SGHTA and CDR2 FQGNSA. V was clipped by 1 base and J by 4 bases; unmatched bases: 3. The CDR3 has 15 residues. CDR3: CASSLEQGGYNEQFF. The CDR3 DNA sequence: TGTGCCAGCAGCTTAGAACAGGGGGGTTACAATGAGCAGTTCTTC.

In this sample, this clonotype turned up many times. The J gene is TRBJ2-3, the V gene TRBV29-1, with 8 positions matching TRBD2. CDR1 is SQVTM and CDR2 is ANQGSEA in the germline V gene. J was trimmed by 1 base and V by 5 bases; bases with no gene match: 8. The length of the CDR3 is 15 residues. The DNA for the CDR3 is TGCAGCGTTATTGCGACTAGCGCTCGCACAGATACGCAGTATTTT. Residues: CSVIATSARTDTQYF.

This clonotype showed up just a few times. V gene TRBV10-3 combines with J gene TRBJ1-5; TRBD1 might be the D (6 bases). CDR1 is ENHRY, CDR2 SYGVKD, per germline. The CDR3 loop spans 13 amino acids. V was shortened by 8 bases and J by 7 bases, with 15 bases between the two germline ends. CDR3 DNA sequence: TGTGCCATCGCGGCAGGGGCTGACCAGCCCCAGCATTTT. Its translation is CAIAAGADQPQHF.

The chain recombines TRBV7-9 with TRBJ2-1, with TRBD1 as a possible D gene (6 bases). CDR1 and CDR2 (germline): SEHNR, FQNEAQ (reference sequence). V lost 5 bases and J lost 9, with 14 bases in between. The CDR3 totals 13 residues. CDR3 nucleotide sequence: TGTGCCAGCAGCCTCACAGAAGGGGGTGAGCAGTTCTTC. Translating it yields CASSLTEGGEQFF.

The genes are TRBV12-3 or TRBV12-4 and TRBJ2-5, with D unresolved. The CDR3 totals 13 residues. The V gene lost 5 bases and the J gene lost 5 bases, with 12 bases spanning the gap. CDR3 residues: CASSMNPRETQYF. CDR3 sequence (DNA): TGTGCCAGCAGTATGAATCCTAGGGAGACCCAGTACTTC.

This clonotype was recorded a few times. This chain uses TRBV6-4 with TRBJ2-3, with D maybe TRBD2 (5 bases). The V end was cut by 3 bases, the J end by 3 bases, with 7 bases between. The CDR3 length is 13 residues. CDR1 and CDR2 from the germline V gene are MRHNA and SNTAGT. The CDR3 spells CASSETGTDTQYF. The DNA of the CDR3 is TGTGCCAGCAGTGAAACGGGAACAGATACGCAGTATTTT.

The chain has TRBV5-1 and TRBJ2-5, with TRBD2 as a possible D gene (5 bases). Germline V lookup: CDR1 SGHRS, CDR2 YFSETQ. CDR3 size: 14 residues. V lost 4 bases and J lost 2, with 12 bases in between. The CDR3 nucleotides are TGCGCCAGCAGCCCGGGCCGGGGTCAAGAGACCCAGTACTTC. It is translated as CASSPGRGQETQYF.

J is TRBJ2-3 and V is TRBV11-1; 9 bases match TRBD2. This CDR3 is built from 19 residues. Trimming took 3 bases from V and 2 from J; bases not matched to a gene: 15. Germline CDR1 SGHAT, CDR2 FQDESV (reference sequence). CDR3 in amino acids: CASSLGLAGTAVYTDTQYF. In DNA, the CDR3 is TGTGCCAGCAGCTTGGGCCTAGCGGGAACTGCCGTCTACACAGATACGCAGTATTTT. The entire variable domain, with the rest obtained from reference TRBV11-1 and TRBJ2-3, is as follows: EAEVAQSPRYKITEKSQAVAFWCDPISGHATLYWYRQILGQGPELLVQFQDESVVDDSQLPKDRFSAERLKGVDSTLKIQPAELGDSAMYLCASSLGLAGTAVYTDTQYFGPGTRLTVL.

The V gene is TRBV28, the J gene TRBJ2-7, with TRBD2 as a possible D gene (5 bases). This CDR3 contains 15 residues. Germline CDR1 reads MDHEN; CDR2 reads SYDVKM. The V end was cut by 1 base, the J end by 3 bases, with 13 bases between. The CDR3 sequence is CASSLSVGIFYEQYF. The DNA for the CDR3 is TGTGCCAGCAGTTTATCGGTCGGGATCTTCTACGAGCAGTACTTC.

This clonotype was counted a few times. This chain joins TRBV11-2 and TRBJ2-2; TRBD1 is a possible D gene (6 bases). V was clipped by 7 bases and J by 0 bases, with 15 bases between them. The CDR3 totals 16 residues. Germline lookup yields CDR1 SGHAT and CDR2 FQNNGV. The CDR3 here is CASNSGQFANTGELFF. The CDR3 DNA sequence: TGTGCCAGCAACAGCGGACAGTTCGCGAACACCGGGGAGCTGTTTTTT. The whole variable domain, remainder taken from reference TRBV11-2 and TRBJ2-2, is EAGVAQSPRYKIIEKRQSVAFWCNPISGHATLYWYQQILGQGPKLLIQFQNNGVVDDSQLPKDRFSAERLKGVDSTLKIQPAKLEDSAVYLCASNSGQFANTGELFFGEGSRLTVL.

V usage is TRBV10-3 and J usage is TRBJ1-6; D call uncertain. The CDR3 is made up of 16 amino acids. Trimming pared 4 bases from V and 0 bases from J, leaving 10 bases between. Germline lookup yields CDR1 ENHRY and CDR2 SYGVKD. CDR3 amino acids: CAISGNRLSYNSPLHF. In DNA form, the CDR3 reads TGTGCCATCAGTGGGAACAGACTCTCCTATAATTCACCCCTCCACTTT.